This paragraph covers one T cell receptor beta chain sequence. The CDR3 sequence is 16 residues long. Losses at the gene ends were 0 bases for V and 3 bases for J; bases not matched to a gene: 4. CDR1 is SGHTS and CDR2 is YDEGEE in the germline V gene. The source of the sample is a study of long-term antiretroviral therapy in people with HIV. Assay version v3.0 of immunoSEQ was used, and it was run at survey level. TCRdb's table, derived via immunoSEQ multiplex PCR, lists solely in-frame clones and lacks some. The sample gives 20,000 to 25,000 clones, 81% of which show up once; more than 5.5% is in the top ten.

The specimen was unsorted PBMCs, collected 1.5 years after starting antiretroviral therapy. V is TRBV5-8 and J is TRBJ2-1, with 9 bases lining up with TRBD2. The TCR sequence derives from a man in his thirties or forties with HIV. Written as DNA, the CDR3 is TGTGCCAGCAGCTTGGTCTCTAGCGGGGTCTACAATGAGCAGTTCTTC. It translates to CASSLVSSGVYNEQFF.